A single sample gave rise to the 29 T cell receptor beta chains below, sequenced in a study of CD8 T cells in ankylosing spondylitis (dated by TCRdb to 2016 to 2017). Their specific antigens are unknown. Libraries were built with 5' RACE. Sequencing used an Illumina HiSeq 2500. TCRdb reanalyzed the raw reads on its own, using fastp at Q25 for trimming and MiXCR for clone calling, and kept in-frame beta chains. CDR3 protein duplicates are merged, each entry listing the most common genes and DNA. In all, the sample holds over 400,000 distinct CDR3 sequences, and 25% to 30% of those were seen once. The ten largest clones capture 0.85% to 1% of the sample. The study at large found these results: A TCR beta motif of eight highly homologous amino acid variants appeared characteristic of blood from ankylosing spondylitis patients.

The sequencing sample was made of blood, either unsorted or a sorted T cell fraction (not recorded which). These receptors were taken from a male donor with ankylosing spondylitis.

This sequence joins TRBV5-1 and TRBJ2-7, with D uncertain. From germline, CDR1 is SGHRS and CDR2 YFSETQ. The CDR3 extends over 13 amino acids. Deletions cut 5 bases from V and 0 bases from J, with 9 bases between. The CDR3 nucleotides read TGCGCCAGCAGAGGCAGGAGCTCCTACGAGCAGTACGTC. Translated: CASRGRSSYEQYV.

This clonotype has more than one count but fewer than ten. The chain recombines TRBV12-3 or TRBV12-4 with TRBJ2-2; TRBD2 might be the D (5 bases). Trimming removed 6 bases from V and 2 bases from J, with 10 bases in between. The CDR3 is 14 amino acids. CDR3 bases: TGTGCCAGCAGCCGGACTTATAACACCGGGGAGCTGTTTTTT. Residues: CASSRTYNTGELFF.

The chain joins TRBV7-9 to TRBJ1-1; D possibly corresponds to TRBD1 (5 bases). Germline V gene lookup returns CDR1 SEHNR and CDR2 FQNEAQ (reference sequence). CDR3 length: 15 residues. Trimming left V 5 bases short and J 0 bases short, with 13 bases between. The CDR3 reads CASSKPGLMNTEAFF. The CDR3 coding sequence is TGTGCCAGCAGCAAGCCGGGACTTATGAACACTGAAGCTTTCTTT.

This clonotype turned up a few times. The chain uses TRBV7-6 and TRBJ2-1; unclear D gene. The CDR3 covers 13 residues. Trimming left V 1 base short and J 6 bases short, with 7 bases between. Germline V lookup: CDR1 SGHVS, CDR2 FNYEAQ. The CDR3 DNA sequence: TGTGCCAGCAGCTTAGAGGCTACCAATGAGCAGTTCTTC. Translating gives CASSLEATNEQFF.

This clonotype came up a few times. The J gene is TRBJ2-3, the V gene TRBV20-1; 11 bases are shared with TRBD1. In germline, CDR1 is DFQATT, CDR2 SNEGSKA (reference sequence). The CDR3 runs 16 residues. The CDR3: CSANDRDRGWTDTQYF. CDR3 bases: TGCAGCGCGAATGACCGGGACAGGGGGTGGACAGATACGCAGTATTTT.

This clonotype was recorded a few times. The chain uses TRBV29-1 and TRBJ1-2; D perhaps matches TRBD1 (5 bases). CDR1 and CDR2 from the germline V gene are SQVTM and ANQGSEA. V lost 4 bases, J lost 0 bases, and 12 bases lay in between. There are 14 residues in the CDR3. Written as DNA, the CDR3 is TGCAGCGTTGTGACAGACCCCACTAACTATGGCTACACCTTC. Translation: CSVVTDPTNYGYTF.

The CDR3 protein is CASSQGGGTEAFF. The CDR3 nucleotides are TGTGCCAGCAGCCAAGGCGGAGGGACTGAAGCTTTCTTT. This chain uses TRBV3-1 with TRBJ1-1, with D hard to call. Trimming cost V 1 base and J 5 bases, with 8 bases left between them. Germline-derived CDR1 and CDR2 are LGHDT and YNNKEL (reference sequence). This CDR3 is 13 amino acids long.

The V and J genes are TRBV24-1 and TRBJ2-1, with 15 bases aligning to TRBD2. Germline V gene lookup returns CDR1 KGHDR and CDR2 SFDVKD. The CDR3 covers 18 residues. V lost 4 bases, J lost 3 bases, and 6 bases stayed unmatched. The CDR3 here is CATSDPGLAGGNYNEQFF. The CDR3 DNA is TGTGCCACCAGTGACCCGGGACTAGCGGGAGGAAACTACAATGAGCAGTTCTTC.

The chain links TRBV20-1 to TRBJ2-5; 11 nucleotides agree with TRBD2. Trimming took 2 bases from V and 5 from J; bases not matched to a gene: 16. Germline V gene lookup returns CDR1 DFQATT and CDR2 SNEGSKA (reference sequence). The CDR3 length is 18 residues. CDR3 protein: CSARYGTWGLAGGETQYF. CDR3 bases: TGCAGTGCTAGATATGGAACCTGGGGGCTAGCGGGAGGTGAGACCCAGTACTTC.

The chain couples TRBV12-3 or TRBV12-4 to TRBJ1-6; no firm D call. Trimming removed 5 bases from V and 0 bases from J, with 11 bases in between. The CDR3 is 16 residues long. CDR3 protein: CASSPPVGSYNSPLHF. CDR3 in DNA: TGTGCCAGCAGTCCCCCCGTGGGCTCCTATAATTCACCCCTCCACTTT.

This clonotype was seen a few times. V and J are TRBV12-3 or TRBV12-4 and TRBJ2-7, with D perhaps TRBD2 (6 bases). V was pared by 1 base and J by 2 bases, with 12 bases between. The CDR3 covers 15 residues. The CDR3 here is CASSLGLAETYEQYV. The CDR3 nucleotides read TGTGCCAGCAGTTTAGGGTTAGCGGAAACCTACGAGCAGTACGTC.

In its sample, this clonotype was seen a few times. The V gene is TRBV11-3, the J gene TRBJ2-5, with D hard to call. Looked up from germline, CDR1 is SGHNT and CDR2 is YENEEA. This CDR3 comprises 14 residues. Trimming cost V 0 bases and J 5 bases, with 10 bases left between them. CDR3 residues: CASSLDTGWETQYF. Here the CDR3 DNA reads TGTGCCAGCAGCTTAGATACGGGCTGGGAGACCCAGTACTTC.

The chain carries TRBV18 and TRBJ2-5; the D is unclear. Per the germline V gene, CDR1 is KGHSH and CDR2 is LQKENI. The CDR3 totals 13 residues. Trimming shortened V by 1 base and J by 4 bases, and 7 bases separated the two germline ends. This CDR3 reads CASSPRLLETQYF. The CDR3 nucleotides read TGTGCCAGCTCACCACGTTTGCTAGAGACCCAGTACTTC. The variable domain in full, with the rest retrieved from reference TRBV18 and TRBJ2-5, is NAGVMQNPRHLVRRRGQEARLRCSPMKGHSHVYWYRQLPEEGLKFMVYLQKENIIDESGMPKERFSAEFPKEGPSILRIQQVVRGDSAAYFCASSPRLLETQYFGPGTRLLVL.

This CDR3 reads CASQGAGNSPLHF. CDR3 DNA: TGTGCCTCCCAGGGGGCTGGTAATTCACCCCTCCACTTT. V usage is TRBV10-3 and J usage is TRBJ1-6, with TRBD1 matching over 8 bases. Germline-derived CDR1 and CDR2 are ENHRY and SYGVKD. This CDR3 region has 13 residues. V was pared by 11 bases and J by 6 bases, with 6 bases of the junction left unmatched.

Ten or more counts support this clonotype. The chain uses TRBV30 and TRBJ2-6, with TRBD2 as a possible D gene (6 bases). The CDR3 totals 16 residues. The germline CDR1 and CDR2 sequences are GTSNPN and SVGIG (reference sequence). Trimming took 4 bases from V and 0 from J, leaving 13 bases between them. The CDR3 is CAWNPGSLSGANVLTF. The CDR3 bases are TGTGCCTGGAATCCCGGGAGCCTCTCTGGGGCCAACGTCCTGACTTTC. Supplemented by reference TRBV30 and TRBJ2-6, the full variable domain reads SQTIHQWPATLVQPVGSPLSLECTVEGTSNPNLYWYRQAAGRGLQLLFYSVGIGQISSEVPQNLSASRPQDRQFILSSKKLLLSDSGFYLCAWNPGSLSGANVLTFGAGSRLTVL.

This chain links TRBV24-1 with TRBJ2-1; 9 bases are shared with TRBD1. Germline trimming cut 4 bases from V and 7 bases from J; bases unmatched to any gene: 13. The length of the CDR3 is 17 residues. Germline values: CDR1 KGHDR, CDR2 SFDVKD. The CDR3 nucleotides are TGTGCCACCAGTGAGGTCGGACAGGGGATGGGGGTAAATGAGCAGTTCTTC. This translates into CATSEVGQGMGVNEQFF.

V is TRBV3-1 and J is TRBJ2-7; TRBD2 matches at 12 bases. The CDR3 is made up of 15 amino acids. CDR1 is LGHDT and CDR2 is YNNKEL in the germline V gene (reference sequence). V was pared by 4 bases and J by 3 bases, with 4 bases of the junction left unmatched. The CDR3 spells CASSPGLAGHYEQYF. The CDR3 bases are TGTGCCAGCAGCCCCGGACTAGCGGGGCACTACGAGCAGTACTTC.

A few counts support this clonotype. Its ends do not fully match the called genes, so a read error is possible. DNA of the CDR3: TGTGCCAGCAGCCAAACCGAAACGGGACTCCGGGGCGGAGCGCAAGTCTTC. This sequence encodes CASSQTETGLRGGAQVF. V and J are TRBV4-2 and TRBJ2-1; D might be TRBD2 (6 bases). Germline values: CDR1 LGHNA, CDR2 YNFKEQ. The CDR3 runs to 17 residues.

This clonotype was detected only a few times. The chain uses TRBV4-2 and TRBJ1-2; perhaps TRBD1 as D (6 bases). This CDR3 region has 17 residues. Trimming took 0 bases from V and 0 from J, leaving 14 bases between them. CDR1 and CDR2 (germline): LGHNA, YNFKEQ. CDR3 sequence reads: CASSQDRQGISNYGYTF. As DNA, the CDR3 is TGTGCCAGCAGCCAAGATCGGCAGGGGATATCTAACTATGGCTACACCTTC.

This clonotype was found a few times. The V gene is TRBV5-1, the J gene TRBJ2-1; 11 bases are shared with TRBD2. From germline, CDR1 is SGHRS and CDR2 YFSETQ. This CDR3 spans 15 amino acids. With 3 bases clipped from V and 6 bases from J, the junction kept 5 bases outside the gene matches. The CDR3 reads CASSSSGTSGNEQFF. Written as DNA, the CDR3 is TGCGCCAGCAGCTCCAGCGGGACTAGCGGCAATGAGCAGTTCTTC.

This clonotype turned up a few times. The CDR3 loop is CASSFERGSDTQYF. The DNA for the CDR3 is TGTGCCAGCAGTTTTGAAAGGGGGTCAGATACGCAGTATTTT. The chain couples TRBV12-3 or TRBV12-4 to TRBJ2-3; D is perhaps TRBD1 (6 bases). The CDR3 runs 14 residues. Trimming pared 3 bases from V and 4 bases from J, leaving 11 bases between.

This clonotype was counted ten times or more. This sequence joins TRBV7-8 and TRBJ2-7, with D tentatively TRBD1 (5 bases). Trimming took off 3 bases at V and 5 bases at J, with 11 bases between the two ends. CDR1 and CDR2 (germline): SGHVS, FQNEAQ. The CDR3 totals 13 residues. The CDR3 loop is CASSLLGVHEQYF. The CDR3 region has the DNA TGTGCCAGCAGCTTGCTAGGGGTCCACGAGCAGTACTTC.

The rearrangement uses TRBV7-9 and TRBJ1-4; D not certain. The germline gives CDR1 SEHNR, CDR2 FQNEAQ (reference sequence). This CDR3 comprises 16 residues. The ends were cut back, 2 bases at V and 5 bases at J, with 15 bases in the middle. CDR3 sequence reads: CASSLPVVGLNEKLFF. CDR3 DNA sequence: TGTGCCAGCAGCTTACCGGTTGTCGGACTGAATGAAAAACTGTTTTTT. Using reference TRBV7-9 and TRBJ1-4 for the parts outside the CDR3, the full variable domain is DTGVSQNPRHKITKRGQNVTFRCDPISEHNRLYWYRQTLGQGPEFLTYFQNEAQLEKSRLLSDRFSAERPKGSFSTLEIQRTEQGDSAMYLCASSLPVVGLNEKLFFGSGTQLSVL.

The chain has TRBV24-1 and TRBJ2-2; possible D gene TRBD1, 6 bases. Germline V gene sequence: CDR1 KGHDR, CDR2 SFDVKD. Trimming cost V 0 bases and J 7 bases, with 17 bases left between them. CDR3 length: 17 amino acids. The CDR3 region has the DNA TGTGCCACCAGTGATTTGGGTCCGGGACAAGGGTACGGGGAGCTGTTTTTT. It translates to CATSDLGPGQGYGELFF.

The V and J genes are TRBV5-6 and TRBJ2-6; D ambiguous. The CDR3 is made up of 15 amino acids. Trimming stripped 4 bases from V and 1 base from J, with 9 bases between. Germline assignment: CDR1 SGHDT and CDR2 YYEEEE. CDR3 nucleotides: TGTGCCAGCAGCGAAGCCCCTTCTGGGGCCAACGTCCTGACTTTC. Its protein product is CASSEAPSGANVLTF.

This chain links TRBV30 with TRBJ2-7, with no clear D. Trimming cost V 2 bases and J 3 bases, with 11 bases left between them. The length of the CDR3 is 13 residues. The germline V gene encodes CDR1 GTSNPN and CDR2 SVGIG (reference sequence). The CDR3 coding sequence is TGTGCCTGGAGTCTGGGTTCCCGCTACGAGCAGTACTTC. It encodes CAWSLGSRYEQYF.

This clonotype was seen a handful of times. CDR3 DNA sequence: TGTGCCACCAGTGAGGACAGGGTAGGTCAGCCCCAGCATTTT. Protein product: CATSEDRVGQPQHF. The chain carries TRBV24-1 and TRBJ1-5; 8 bases line up with TRBD1. Germline loops: CDR1 KGHDR, CDR2 SFDVKD. The V gene end was trimmed by 4 bases and the J gene end by 6 bases; junction bases not matched to a gene: 4. CDR3 size: 14 residues.

This clonotype was counted a few times. This chain uses TRBV20-1 with TRBJ2-3, with 11 bases that match TRBD2. V lost 6 bases to trimming and J lost 2 bases; unmatched junction nucleotides: 7. The CDR3 consists of 15 residues. Germline CDR1 reads DFQATT; CDR2 reads SNEGSKA (reference sequence). This CDR3 reads CSAAILAGVTDTQYF. In DNA, the CDR3 is TGCAGTGCCGCAATACTAGCGGGAGTCACAGATACGCAGTATTTT.

The CDR3 region has the DNA TGTGCCAGCAGCAAATCAGGGGACCAAGACGAGCAGTACGTC. Its protein product is CASSKSGDQDEQYV. V usage is TRBV21-1 and J usage is TRBJ2-7; the D call of TRBD1 is as the table states it, not checked on the DNA. TRBV21-1 is a pseudogene segment. This CDR3 contains 14 residues.